The clone carrying this T cell receptor (beta chain) was found many times. These data originate in a study of T cells after yellow fever vaccination. Using its own MiXCR run on the 5' RACE reads, TCRdb lists one record per CDR3 protein. The data show under 350,000 distinct CDR3 sequences, roughly 4.3% seen once. This clonotype originated in a man younger than 35 who received the YFV17D yellow fever vaccine. The source material was PBMCs, sampled 5 days after the yellow fever booster vaccination.

CDR3 region: CASSLTRQGTQETQYF. CDR3 coding DNA: TGCGCCAGCAGCTTGACCCGACAGGGGACTCAAGAGACCCAGTACTTC. The rearrangement links TRBV5-1 to TRBJ2-5; 8 bases align to TRBD1. After removal of 1 base from V and 2 bases from J, the junction contained 7 bases not matched to a gene. Looked up from germline, CDR1 is SGHRS and CDR2 is YFSETQ. The CDR3 length is 16 residues.